This T cell receptor (beta chain) was recorded in a study of beta chain features in type 1 diabetes. Study summary: Examination covered 100 million to 140 million sorted cells spanning all samples. General observations from the study: Shortening that was moderate but significant affected the TCRB CDR3s of Type 1 diabetes patients in all four CD4+ subsets.

Since all of the isolated RNA was reverse transcribed, expressed TCRB transcripts were what got sequenced. About a million reads were obtained per stem cell-like memory T cell sample on average. TCRdb's copy holds only in-frame clones and misses some; the assay was immunoSEQ multiplex PCR. The sample yields approximately 15,000 clones, less than 50% seen once. Trimming cost V 4 bases and J 3 bases, with 8 bases left between them. In germline, CDR1 is MNHNY, CDR2 SVGAGI (reference sequence). CDR3 length: 13 amino acids. This clone has a handful of counts. Its antigen is not identified. The material sequenced was stem cell memory CD4+ T cells from blood. The chain carries TRBV6-6 and TRBJ2-3; D is perhaps TRBD1 (6 bases). This sequence originates from a woman in her 40s in good health. CDR3 bases: TGTGCCAGCAGTTTAACAGGGACAGATACGCAGTATTTT. This codes for CASSLTGTDTQYF.